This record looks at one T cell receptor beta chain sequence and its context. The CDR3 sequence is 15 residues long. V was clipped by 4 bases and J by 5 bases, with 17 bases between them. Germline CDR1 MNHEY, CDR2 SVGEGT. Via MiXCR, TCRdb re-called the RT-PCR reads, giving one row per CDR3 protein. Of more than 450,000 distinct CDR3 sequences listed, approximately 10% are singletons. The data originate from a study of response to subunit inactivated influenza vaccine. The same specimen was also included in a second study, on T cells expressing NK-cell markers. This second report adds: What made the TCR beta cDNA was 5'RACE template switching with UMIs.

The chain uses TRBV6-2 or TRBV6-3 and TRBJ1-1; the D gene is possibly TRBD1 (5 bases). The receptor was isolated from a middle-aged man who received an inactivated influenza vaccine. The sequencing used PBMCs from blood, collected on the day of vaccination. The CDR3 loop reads CASSFRGLARTEAFF. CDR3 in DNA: TGTGCCAGCAGTTTCCGGGGACTGGCGAGGACTGAAGCTTTCTTT.